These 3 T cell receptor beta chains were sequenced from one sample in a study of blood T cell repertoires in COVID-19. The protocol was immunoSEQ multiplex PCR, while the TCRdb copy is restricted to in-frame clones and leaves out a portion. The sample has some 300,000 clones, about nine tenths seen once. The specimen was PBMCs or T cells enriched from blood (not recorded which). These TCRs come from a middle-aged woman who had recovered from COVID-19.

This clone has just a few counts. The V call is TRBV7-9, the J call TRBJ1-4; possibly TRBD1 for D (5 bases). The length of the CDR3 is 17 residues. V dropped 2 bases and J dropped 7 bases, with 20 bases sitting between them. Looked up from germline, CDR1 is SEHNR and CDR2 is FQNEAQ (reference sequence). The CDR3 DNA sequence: TGTGCCAGCAGCTTAAGTGCTGGGGCCCGAGGCGGTGAAAAACTGTTTTTT. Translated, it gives CASSLSAGARGGEKLFF.

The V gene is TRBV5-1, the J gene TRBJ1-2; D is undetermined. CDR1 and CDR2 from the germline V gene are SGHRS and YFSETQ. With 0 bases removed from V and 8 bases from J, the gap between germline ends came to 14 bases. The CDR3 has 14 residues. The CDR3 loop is CASSLVPPGGGYTF. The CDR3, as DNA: TGCGCCAGCAGCTTGGTCCCGCCCGGAGGGGGCTACACCTTC.

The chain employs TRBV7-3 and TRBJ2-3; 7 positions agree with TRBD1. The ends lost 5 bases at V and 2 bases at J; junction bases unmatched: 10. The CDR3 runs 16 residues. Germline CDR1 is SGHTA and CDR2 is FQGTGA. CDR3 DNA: TGTGCCAGCAGCCGAGATACAGGGGTGACCACAGATACGCAGTATTTT. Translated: CASSRDTGVTTDTQYF.